The TCR beta chain under discussion was sequenced for a study of blood T cell repertoires in COVID-19. The method was immunoSEQ multiplex PCR; TCRdb's version includes in-frame clones alone and lacks a portion of them. The sample lists around 310,000 clones, around nine tenths occurring once. The CDR3 covers 16 residues. Trimming removed 4 bases at V and 0 bases at J, with 15 bases between. Germline CDR1 is MGHRA and CDR2 is YSYEKL. The V and J genes are TRBV4-1 and TRBJ1-2, with D possibly TRBD1 on 5 matching bases. The clonotype was recovered from a middle-aged woman who had recovered from COVID-19. Sequencing was done on a sample of PBMCs or T cells enriched from blood (not recorded which). The CDR3 DNA is TGCGCCAGCAGCCCTCTCGGACAAGCTTCTAACTATGGCTACACCTTC. Protein product: CASSPLGQASNYGYTF.